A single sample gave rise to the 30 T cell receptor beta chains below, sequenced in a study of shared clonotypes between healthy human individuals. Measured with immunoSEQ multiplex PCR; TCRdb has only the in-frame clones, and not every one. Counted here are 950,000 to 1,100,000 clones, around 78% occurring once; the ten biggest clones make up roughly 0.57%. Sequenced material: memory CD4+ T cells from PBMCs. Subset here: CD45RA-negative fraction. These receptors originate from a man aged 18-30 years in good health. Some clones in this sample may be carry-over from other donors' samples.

The CDR3 sequence is CASLDEHGQPQHF. CDR3 nucleotide sequence: TGTGCCAGCCTGGACGAACACGGTCAGCCCCAGCATTTT. The V and J genes are TRBV2 and TRBJ1-5; no clear D. The length of the CDR3 is 13 residues. V dropped 8 bases and J dropped 6 bases, with 14 bases sitting between them. Germline loops: CDR1 SNHLY, CDR2 FYNNEI. Supplemented by reference TRBV2 and TRBJ1-5, the full variable domain reads EPEVTQTPSHQVTQMGQEVILRCVPISNHLYFYWYRQILGQKVEFLVSFYNNEISEKSEIFDDQFSVERPDGSNFTLKIRSTKLEDSAMYFCASLDEHGQPQHFGDGTRLSIL.

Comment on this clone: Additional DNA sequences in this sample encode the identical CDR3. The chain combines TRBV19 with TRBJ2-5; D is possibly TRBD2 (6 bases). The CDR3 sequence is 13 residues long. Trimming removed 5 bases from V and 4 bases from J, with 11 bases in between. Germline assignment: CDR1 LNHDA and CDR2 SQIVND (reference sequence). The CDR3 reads CASSSGLRETQYF. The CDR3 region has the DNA TGTGCCAGTAGTTCCGGACTAAGAGAGACCCAGTACTTC.

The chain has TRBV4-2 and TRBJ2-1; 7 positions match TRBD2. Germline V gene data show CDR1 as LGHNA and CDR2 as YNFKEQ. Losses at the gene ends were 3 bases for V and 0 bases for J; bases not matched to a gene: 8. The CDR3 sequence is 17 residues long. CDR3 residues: CASSQHGRLSSYNEQFF. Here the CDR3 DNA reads TGTGCCAGCAGCCAGCACGGGAGGCTGAGCTCCTACAATGAGCAGTTCTTC.

CDR3 bases: TGTGCCAGCAGCGTAGAAGCTTACTCCTACGAGCAGTACTTC. Translated: CASSVEAYSYEQYF. The gene calls are TRBV9 and TRBJ2-7; D call uncertain. CDR3 length equals 14 residues. Germline CDR1 reads SGDLS; CDR2 reads YYNGEE. The germline V and J ends were trimmed by 0 bases and 0 bases, with 7 bases remaining between them.

CDR3 nucleotides: TGTGCCAGCGCGGGGGGCCAACGTGGAAAACTGTTTTTT. This gives the protein CASAGGQRGKLFF. The chain combines TRBV28 with TRBJ1-4, with D perhaps matching TRBD1 (6 bases). The CDR3 is 13 amino acids. Germline V gene data show CDR1 as MDHEN and CDR2 as SYDVKM. With 8 bases removed from V and 10 bases from J, the gap between germline ends came to 17 bases.

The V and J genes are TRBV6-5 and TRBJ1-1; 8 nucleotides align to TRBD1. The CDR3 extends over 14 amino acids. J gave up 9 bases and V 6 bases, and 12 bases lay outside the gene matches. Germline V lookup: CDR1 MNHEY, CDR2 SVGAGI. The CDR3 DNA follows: TGTGCCAGCAGCTCCCCGGACAGGGCCGGGAAAGCTTTCTTT. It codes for CASSSPDRAGKAFF.

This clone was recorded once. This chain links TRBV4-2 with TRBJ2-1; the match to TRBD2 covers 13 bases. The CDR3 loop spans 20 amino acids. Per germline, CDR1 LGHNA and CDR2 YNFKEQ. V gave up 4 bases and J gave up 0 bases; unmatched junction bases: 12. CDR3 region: CASSRRGLAGTRSSYNEQFF. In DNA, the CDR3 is TGTGCCAGCAGCCGACGGGGACTAGCGGGAACTCGGAGCTCCTACAATGAGCAGTTCTTC.

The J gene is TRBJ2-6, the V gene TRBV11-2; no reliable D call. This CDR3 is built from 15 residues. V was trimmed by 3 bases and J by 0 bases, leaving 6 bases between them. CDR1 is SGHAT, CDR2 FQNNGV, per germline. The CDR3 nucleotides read TGTGCCAGCAGCTTTCGCAGCTCTGGGGCCAACGTCCTGACTTTC. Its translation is CASSFRSSGANVLTF.

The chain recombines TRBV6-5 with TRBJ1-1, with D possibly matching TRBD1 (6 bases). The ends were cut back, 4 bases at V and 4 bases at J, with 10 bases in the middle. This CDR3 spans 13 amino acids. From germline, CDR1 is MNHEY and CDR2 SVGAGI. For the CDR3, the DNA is TGTGCCAGCAGTTTACAGGGAGCCACTGAAGCTTTCTTT. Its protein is CASSLQGATEAFF.

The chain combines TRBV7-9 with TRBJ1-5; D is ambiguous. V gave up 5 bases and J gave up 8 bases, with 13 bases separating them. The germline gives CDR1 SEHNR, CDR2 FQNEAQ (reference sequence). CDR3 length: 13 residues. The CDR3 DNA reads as TGTGCCAGCAGCGAGGACGGGATAAAGCCCCAGCATTTT. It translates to CASSEDGIKPQHF.

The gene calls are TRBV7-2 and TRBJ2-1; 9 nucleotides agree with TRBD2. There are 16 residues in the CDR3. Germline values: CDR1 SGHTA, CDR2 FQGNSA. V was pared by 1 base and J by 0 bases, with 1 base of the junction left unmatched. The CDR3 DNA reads TGTGCCAGCAGCTTAGATAGCGGGAGCTCCTACAATGAGCAGTTCTTC. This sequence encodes CASSLDSGSSYNEQFF.

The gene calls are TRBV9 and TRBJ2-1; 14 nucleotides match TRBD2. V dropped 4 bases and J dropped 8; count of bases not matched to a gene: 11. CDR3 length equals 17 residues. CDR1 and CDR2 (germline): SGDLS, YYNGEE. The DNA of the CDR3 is TGTGCCAGCAGCCCTCGTAGGGGACTAGCGGGAGACTATGAGCAGTTCTTC. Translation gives CASSPRRGLAGDYEQFF.

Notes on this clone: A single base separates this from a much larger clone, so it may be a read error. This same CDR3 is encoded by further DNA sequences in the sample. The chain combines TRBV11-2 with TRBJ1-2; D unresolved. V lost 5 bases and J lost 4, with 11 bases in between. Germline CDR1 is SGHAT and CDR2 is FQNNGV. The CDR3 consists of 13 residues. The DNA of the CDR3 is TGTGCCAGCAGCCCAGGACTGCCCTATGGCTACACCTTC. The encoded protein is CASSPGLPYGYTF.

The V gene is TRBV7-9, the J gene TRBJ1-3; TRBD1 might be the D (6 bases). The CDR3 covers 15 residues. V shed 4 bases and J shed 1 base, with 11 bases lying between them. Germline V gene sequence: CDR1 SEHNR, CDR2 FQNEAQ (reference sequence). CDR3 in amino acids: CASSYTTGSGNTIYF. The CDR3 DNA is TGTGCCAGCAGCTATACAACAGGGTCTGGAAACACCATATATTTT.

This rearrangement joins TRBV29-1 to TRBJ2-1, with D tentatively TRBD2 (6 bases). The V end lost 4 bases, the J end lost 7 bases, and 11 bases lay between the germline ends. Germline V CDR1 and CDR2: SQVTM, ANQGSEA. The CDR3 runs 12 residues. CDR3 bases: TGCAGCGTTGCCATGACTAGAAATGAGCAGTTCTTC. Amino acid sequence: CSVAMTRNEQFF.

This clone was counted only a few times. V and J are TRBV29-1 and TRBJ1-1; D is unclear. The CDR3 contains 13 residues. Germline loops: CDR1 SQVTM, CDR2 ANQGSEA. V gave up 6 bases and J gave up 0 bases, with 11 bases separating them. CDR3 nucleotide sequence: TGCAGCGTAATACGAGACCTGAACACTGAAGCTTTCTTT. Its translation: CSVIRDLNTEAFF.

This CDR3 reads CASTRDLYGYTF. The CDR3 DNA follows: TGTGCCAGCACGAGGGACCTCTATGGCTACACCTTC. This chain uses TRBV6-1 with TRBJ1-2, with D tentatively TRBD1 (5 bases). Trimming took 7 bases from V and 4 from J, leaving 10 bases between them. In germline, CDR1 is MNHNS, CDR2 SASEGT. This CDR3 region has 12 residues.

The CDR3 loop is CASSSPGTSGSYGTGELFF. In DNA form, the CDR3 reads TGTGCCAGCAGCTCCCCAGGGACTAGCGGGAGCTACGGCACCGGGGAGCTGTTTTTT. The chain employs TRBV11-3 and TRBJ2-2; 14 nucleotides agree with TRBD2. CDR1 and CDR2 from the germline V gene are SGHNT and YENEEA. V gave up 4 bases and J gave up 4 bases; unmatched junction bases: 11. The CDR3 covers 19 residues. The complete variable domain, with remaining parts taken from reference TRBV11-3 and TRBJ2-2, reads EAGVVQSPRYKIIEKKQPVAFWCNPISGHNTLYWYLQNLGQGPELLIRYENEEAVDDSQLPKDRFSAERLKGVDSTLKIQPAELGDSAVYLCASSSPGTSGSYGTGELFFGEGSRLTVL.

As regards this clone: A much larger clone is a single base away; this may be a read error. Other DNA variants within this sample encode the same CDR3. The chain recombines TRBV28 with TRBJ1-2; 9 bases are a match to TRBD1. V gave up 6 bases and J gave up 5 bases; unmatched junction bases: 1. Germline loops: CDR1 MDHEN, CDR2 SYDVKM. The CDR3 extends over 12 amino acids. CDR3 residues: CASRTGGYGYTF. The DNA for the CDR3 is TGTGCCAGCAGGACAGGGGGGTATGGCTACACCTTC.

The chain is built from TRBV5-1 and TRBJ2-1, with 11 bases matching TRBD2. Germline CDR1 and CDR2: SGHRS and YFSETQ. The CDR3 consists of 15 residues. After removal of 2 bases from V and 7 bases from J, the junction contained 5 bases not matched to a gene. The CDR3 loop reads CASSFSGRGLNEQFF. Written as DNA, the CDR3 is TGCGCCAGCAGCTTTAGCGGGAGGGGTCTGAATGAGCAGTTCTTC.

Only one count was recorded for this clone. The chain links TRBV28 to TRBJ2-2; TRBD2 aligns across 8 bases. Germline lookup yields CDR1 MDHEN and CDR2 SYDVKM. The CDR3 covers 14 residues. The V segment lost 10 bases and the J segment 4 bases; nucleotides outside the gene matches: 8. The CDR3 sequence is CATSRGGRTGELFF. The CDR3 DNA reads TGTGCCACCTCACGGGGGGGGCGCACCGGGGAGCTGTTTTTT.

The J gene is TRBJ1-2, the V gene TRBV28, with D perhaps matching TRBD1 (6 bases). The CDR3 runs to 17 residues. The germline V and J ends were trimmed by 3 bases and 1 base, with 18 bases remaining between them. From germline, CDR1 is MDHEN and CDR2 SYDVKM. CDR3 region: CASSFSSTGIHNYGYTF. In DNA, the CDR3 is TGTGCCAGCAGTTTCTCTTCTACAGGGATCCATAACTATGGCTACACCTTC.

The CDR3 region has the DNA TGTGCCAGCAGTAGGGTCCCCGGGACCCAGTACTTC. Its protein is CASSRVPGTQYF. V is TRBV2 and J is TRBJ2-5; D is unclear. Trimming took off 5 bases at V and 7 bases at J, with 11 bases between the two ends. Germline V gene data show CDR1 as SNHLY and CDR2 as FYNNEI. The CDR3 is 12 amino acids. Based on the CDR3 plus reference TRBV2 and TRBJ2-5, the full variable domain is EPEVTQTPSHQVTQMGQEVILRCVPISNHLYFYWYRQILGQKVEFLVSFYNNEISEKSEIFDDQFSVERPDGSNFTLKIRSTKLEDSAMYFCASSRVPGTQYFGPGTRLLVL.

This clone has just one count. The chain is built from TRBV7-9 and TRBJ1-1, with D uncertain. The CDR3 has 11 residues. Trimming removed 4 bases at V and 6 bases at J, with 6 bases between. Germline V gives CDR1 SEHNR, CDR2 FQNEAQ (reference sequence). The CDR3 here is CASSSTSEAFF. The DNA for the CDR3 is TGTGCCAGCAGCTCGACATCTGAAGCTTTCTTT.

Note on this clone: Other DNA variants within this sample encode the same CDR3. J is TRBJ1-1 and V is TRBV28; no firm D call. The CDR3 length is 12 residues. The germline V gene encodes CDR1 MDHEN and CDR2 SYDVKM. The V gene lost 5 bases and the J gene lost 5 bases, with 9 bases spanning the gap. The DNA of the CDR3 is TGTGCCAGCAGTGAACGAAGGACTGAAGCTTTCTTT. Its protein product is CASSERRTEAFF.

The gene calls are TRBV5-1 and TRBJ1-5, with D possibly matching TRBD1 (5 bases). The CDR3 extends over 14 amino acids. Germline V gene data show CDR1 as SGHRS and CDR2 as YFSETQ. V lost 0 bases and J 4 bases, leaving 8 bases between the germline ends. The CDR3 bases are TGCGCCAGCAGCTTGGCAGGGTTAAATCAGCCCCAGCATTTT. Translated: CASSLAGLNQPQHF.

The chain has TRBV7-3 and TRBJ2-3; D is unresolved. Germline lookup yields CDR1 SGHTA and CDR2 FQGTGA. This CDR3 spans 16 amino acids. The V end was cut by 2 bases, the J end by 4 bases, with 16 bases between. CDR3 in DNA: TGTGCCAGCAGCTTATTGGGCATTCGAGGTCCAGATACGCAGTATTTT. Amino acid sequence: CASSLLGIRGPDTQYF.

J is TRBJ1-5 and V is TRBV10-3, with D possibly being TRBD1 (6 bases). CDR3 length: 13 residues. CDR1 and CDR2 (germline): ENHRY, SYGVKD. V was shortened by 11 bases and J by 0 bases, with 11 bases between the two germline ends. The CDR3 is CASSDSSNQPQHF. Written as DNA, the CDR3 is TGTGCCTCTTCGGACAGTAGCAATCAGCCCCAGCATTTT.

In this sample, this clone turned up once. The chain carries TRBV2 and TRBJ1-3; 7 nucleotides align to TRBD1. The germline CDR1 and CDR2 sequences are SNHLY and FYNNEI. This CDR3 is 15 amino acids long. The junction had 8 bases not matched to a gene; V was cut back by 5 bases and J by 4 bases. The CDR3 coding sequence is TGTGCCAGCAGTAAGGAGACAGGGATGGGAAACACCATATATTTT. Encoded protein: CASSKETGMGNTIYF.

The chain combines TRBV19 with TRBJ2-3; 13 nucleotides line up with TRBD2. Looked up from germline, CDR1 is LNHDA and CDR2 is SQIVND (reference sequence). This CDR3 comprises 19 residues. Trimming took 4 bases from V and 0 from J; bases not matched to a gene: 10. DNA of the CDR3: TGTGCCAGTAGTACCGGGACGGGACTAGCGGGGACTAGCACAGATACGCAGTATTTT. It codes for CASSTGTGLAGTSTDTQYF.